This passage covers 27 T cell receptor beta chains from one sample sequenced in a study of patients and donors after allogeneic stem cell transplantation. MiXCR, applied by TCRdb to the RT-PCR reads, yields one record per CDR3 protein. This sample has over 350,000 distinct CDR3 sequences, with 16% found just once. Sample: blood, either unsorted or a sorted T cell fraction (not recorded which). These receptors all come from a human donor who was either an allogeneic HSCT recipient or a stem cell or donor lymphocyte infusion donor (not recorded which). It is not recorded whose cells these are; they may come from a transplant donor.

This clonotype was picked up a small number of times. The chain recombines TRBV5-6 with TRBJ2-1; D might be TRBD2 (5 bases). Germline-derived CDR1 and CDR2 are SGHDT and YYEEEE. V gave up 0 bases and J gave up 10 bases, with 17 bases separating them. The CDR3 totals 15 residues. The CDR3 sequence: CASSLGNGRTWEQFF. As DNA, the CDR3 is TGTGCCAGCAGCTTGGGCAATGGGAGAACCTGGGAGCAGTTCTTC.

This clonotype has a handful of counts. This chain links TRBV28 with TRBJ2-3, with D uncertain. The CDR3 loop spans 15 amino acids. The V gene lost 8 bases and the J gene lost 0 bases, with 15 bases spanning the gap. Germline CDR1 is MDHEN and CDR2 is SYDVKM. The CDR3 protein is CASYPSETSTDTQYF. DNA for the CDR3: TGTGCCAGCTACCCATCCGAGACTAGCACAGATACGCAGTATTTT.

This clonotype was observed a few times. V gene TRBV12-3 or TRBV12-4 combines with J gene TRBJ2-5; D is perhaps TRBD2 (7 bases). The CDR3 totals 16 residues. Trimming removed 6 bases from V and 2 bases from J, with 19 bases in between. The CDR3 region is CASSLGGGRGQETQYF. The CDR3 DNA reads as TGTGCCAGCAGCCTAGGGGGAGGGAGAGGACAAGAGACCCAGTACTTC.

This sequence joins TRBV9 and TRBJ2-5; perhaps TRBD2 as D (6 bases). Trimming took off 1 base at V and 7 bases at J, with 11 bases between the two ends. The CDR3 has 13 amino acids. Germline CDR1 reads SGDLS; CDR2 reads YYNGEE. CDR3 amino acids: CASSVYGSGTQYF. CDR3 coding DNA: TGTGCCAGCAGCGTATACGGGAGCGGGACCCAGTACTTC.

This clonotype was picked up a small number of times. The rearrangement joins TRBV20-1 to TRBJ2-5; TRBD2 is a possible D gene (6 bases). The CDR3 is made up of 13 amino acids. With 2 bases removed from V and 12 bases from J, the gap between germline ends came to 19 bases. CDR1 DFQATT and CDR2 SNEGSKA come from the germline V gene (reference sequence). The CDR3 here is CSARPPKKGLEYF. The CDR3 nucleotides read TGCAGTGCTAGACCCCCGAAGAAGGGACTCGAGTACTTC.

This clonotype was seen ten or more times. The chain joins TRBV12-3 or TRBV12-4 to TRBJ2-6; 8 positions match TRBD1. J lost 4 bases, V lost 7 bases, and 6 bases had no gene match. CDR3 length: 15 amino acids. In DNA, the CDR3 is TGTGCCAGCACCAAGACAGGGGCAGGGGCCAACGTCCTGACTTTC. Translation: CASTKTGAGANVLTF.

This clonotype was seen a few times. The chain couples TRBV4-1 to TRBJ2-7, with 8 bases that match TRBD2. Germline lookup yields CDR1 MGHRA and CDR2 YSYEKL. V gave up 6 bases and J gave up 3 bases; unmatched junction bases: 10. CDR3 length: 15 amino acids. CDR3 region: CASRLMASGGYEQYF. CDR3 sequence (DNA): TGCGCCAGCAGACTTATGGCCAGCGGGGGCTACGAGCAGTACTTC.

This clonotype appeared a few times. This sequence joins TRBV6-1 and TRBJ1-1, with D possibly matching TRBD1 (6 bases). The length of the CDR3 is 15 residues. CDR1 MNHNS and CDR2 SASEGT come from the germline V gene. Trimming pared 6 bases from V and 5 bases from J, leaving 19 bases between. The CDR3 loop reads CASSTTGAGETEAFF. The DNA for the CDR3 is TGTGCCAGCAGCACGACGGGGGCGGGTGAAACTGAAGCTTTCTTT.

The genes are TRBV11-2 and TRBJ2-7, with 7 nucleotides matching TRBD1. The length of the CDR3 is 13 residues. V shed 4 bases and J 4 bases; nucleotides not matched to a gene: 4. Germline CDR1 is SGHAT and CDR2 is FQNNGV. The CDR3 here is CASSSQGYYEQYF. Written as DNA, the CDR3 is TGTGCCAGCAGCTCACAGGGGTATTACGAGCAGTACTTC. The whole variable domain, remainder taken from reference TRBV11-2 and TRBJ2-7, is EAGVAQSPRYKIIEKRQSVAFWCNPISGHATLYWYQQILGQGPKLLIQFQNNGVVDDSQLPKDRFSAERLKGVDSTLKIQPAKLEDSAVYLCASSSQGYYEQYFGPGTRLTVT.

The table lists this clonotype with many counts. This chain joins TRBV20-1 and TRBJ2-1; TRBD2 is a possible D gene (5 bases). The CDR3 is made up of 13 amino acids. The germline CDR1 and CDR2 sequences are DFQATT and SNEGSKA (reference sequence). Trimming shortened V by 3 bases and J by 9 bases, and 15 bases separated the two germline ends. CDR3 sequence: CSARVGGWGEQFF. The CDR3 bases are TGCAGTGCTAGGGTCGGAGGTTGGGGTGAGCAGTTCTTC.

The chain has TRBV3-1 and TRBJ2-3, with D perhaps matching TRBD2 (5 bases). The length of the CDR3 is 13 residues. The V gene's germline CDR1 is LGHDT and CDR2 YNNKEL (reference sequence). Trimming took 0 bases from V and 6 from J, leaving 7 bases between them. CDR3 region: CASSQEGGDTQYF. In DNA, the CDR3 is TGTGCCAGCAGCCAAGAAGGCGGGGATACGCAGTATTTT.

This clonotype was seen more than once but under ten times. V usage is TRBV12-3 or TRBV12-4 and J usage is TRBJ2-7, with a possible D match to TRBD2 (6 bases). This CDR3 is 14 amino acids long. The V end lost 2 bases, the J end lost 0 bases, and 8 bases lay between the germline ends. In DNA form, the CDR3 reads TGTGCCAGCAGTTTACAGGGAGGCTCCTACGAGCAGTACTTC. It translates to CASSLQGGSYEQYF.

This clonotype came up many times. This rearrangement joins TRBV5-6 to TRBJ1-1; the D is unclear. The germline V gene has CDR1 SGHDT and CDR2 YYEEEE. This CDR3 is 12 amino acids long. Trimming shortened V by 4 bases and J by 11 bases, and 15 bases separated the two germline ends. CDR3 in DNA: TGTGCCAGCAGCCCCCTTGGAGCGGAGGCTTTCTTT. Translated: CASSPLGAEAFF. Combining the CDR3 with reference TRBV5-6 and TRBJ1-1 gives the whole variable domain DAGVTQSPTHLIKTRGQQVTLRCSPKSGHDTVSWYQQALGQGPQFIFQYYEEEERQRGNFPDRFSGHQFPNYSSELNVNALLLGDSALYLCASSPLGAEAFFGQGTRLTVV.

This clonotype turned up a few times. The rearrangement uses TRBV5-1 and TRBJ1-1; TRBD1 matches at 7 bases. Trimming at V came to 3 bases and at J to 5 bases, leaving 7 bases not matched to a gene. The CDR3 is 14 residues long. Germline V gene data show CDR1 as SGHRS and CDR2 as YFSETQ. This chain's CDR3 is CASSSGRDRTEAFF. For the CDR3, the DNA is TGCGCCAGCAGCTCCGGTCGGGACAGAACTGAAGCTTTCTTT.

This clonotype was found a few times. This CDR3 is CAWSRTGNYGYTF. The DNA for the CDR3 is TGTGCCTGGAGTCGGACAGGAAACTATGGCTACACCTTC. The V gene is TRBV30, the J gene TRBJ1-2; TRBD1 aligns across 7 bases. This CDR3 is built from 13 residues. The J segment lost 2 bases and the V segment lost 2 bases, leaving 2 bases of the junction unmatched. Germline CDR1 is GTSNPN and CDR2 is SVGIG (reference sequence).

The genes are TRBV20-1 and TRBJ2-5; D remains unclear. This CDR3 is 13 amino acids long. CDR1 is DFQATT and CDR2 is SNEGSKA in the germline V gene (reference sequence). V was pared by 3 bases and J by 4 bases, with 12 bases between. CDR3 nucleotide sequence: TGCAGTGCTAGCCGGCTGGTGAGAGAGACCCAGTACTTC. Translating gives CSASRLVRETQYF.

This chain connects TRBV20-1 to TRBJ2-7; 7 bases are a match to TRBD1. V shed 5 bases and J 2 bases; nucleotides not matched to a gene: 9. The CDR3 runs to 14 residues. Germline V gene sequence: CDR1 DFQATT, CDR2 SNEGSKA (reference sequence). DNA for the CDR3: TGCAGTGCTGAGGGGGCTAGCCGAACCTACGAGCAGTACTTC. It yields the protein CSAEGASRTYEQYF.

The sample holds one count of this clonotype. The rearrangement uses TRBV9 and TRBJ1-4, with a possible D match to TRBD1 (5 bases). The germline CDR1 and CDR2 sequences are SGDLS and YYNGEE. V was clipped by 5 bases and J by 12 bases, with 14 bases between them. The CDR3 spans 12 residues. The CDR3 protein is CASSGTGWELFF. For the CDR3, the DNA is TGTGCCAGCAGTGGGACCGGTTGGGAACTGTTTTTT.

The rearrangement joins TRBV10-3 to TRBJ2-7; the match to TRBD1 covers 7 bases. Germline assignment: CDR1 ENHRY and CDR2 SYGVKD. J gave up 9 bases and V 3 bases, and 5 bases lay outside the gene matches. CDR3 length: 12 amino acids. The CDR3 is CAISEHRGGQYF. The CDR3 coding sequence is TGTGCCATCAGTGAACACAGGGGTGGGCAGTACTTC.

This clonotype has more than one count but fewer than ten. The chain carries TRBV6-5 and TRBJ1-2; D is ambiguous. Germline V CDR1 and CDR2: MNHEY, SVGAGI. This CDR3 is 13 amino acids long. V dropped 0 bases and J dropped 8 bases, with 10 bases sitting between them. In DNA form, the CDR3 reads TGTGCCAGCAGTTACTCGGCGGGTACAGGCTACACCTTC. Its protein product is CASSYSAGTGYTF.

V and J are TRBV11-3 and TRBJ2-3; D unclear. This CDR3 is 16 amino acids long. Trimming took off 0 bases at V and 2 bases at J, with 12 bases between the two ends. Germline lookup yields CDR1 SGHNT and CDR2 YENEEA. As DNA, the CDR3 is TGTGCCAGCAGCTTAGACGGCACTTCCCCCACAGATACGCAGTATTTT. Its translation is CASSLDGTSPTDTQYF.

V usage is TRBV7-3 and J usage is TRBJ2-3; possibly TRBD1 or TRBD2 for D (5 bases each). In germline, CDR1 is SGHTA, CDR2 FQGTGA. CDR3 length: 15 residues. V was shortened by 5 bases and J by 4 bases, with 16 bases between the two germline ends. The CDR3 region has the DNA TGTGCCAGCAGCCTGACAAGAGGGGCAGCAGATACGCAGTATTTT. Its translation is CASSLTRGAADTQYF. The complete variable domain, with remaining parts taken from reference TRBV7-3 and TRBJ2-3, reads GAGVSQTPSNKVTEKGKYVELRCDPISGHTALYWYRQSLGQGPEFLIYFQGTGAADDSGLPNDRFFAVRPEGSVSTLKIQRTERGDSAVYLCASSLTRGAADTQYFGPGTRLTVL.

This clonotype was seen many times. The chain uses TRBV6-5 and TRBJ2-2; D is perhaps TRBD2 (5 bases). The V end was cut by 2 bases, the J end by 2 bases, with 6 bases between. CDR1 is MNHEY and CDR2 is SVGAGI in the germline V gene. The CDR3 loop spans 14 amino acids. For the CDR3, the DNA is TGTGCCAGCAGTTACGGAGGAAACACCGGGGAGCTGTTTTTT. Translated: CASSYGGNTGELFF.

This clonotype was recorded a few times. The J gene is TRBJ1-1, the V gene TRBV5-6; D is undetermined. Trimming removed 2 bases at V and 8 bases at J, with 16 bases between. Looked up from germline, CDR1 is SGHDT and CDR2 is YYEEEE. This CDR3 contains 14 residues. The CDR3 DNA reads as TGTGCCAGCAGCTTCACCACGGGTCGGGTGGAAGCTTTCTTT. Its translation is CASSFTTGRVEAFF.

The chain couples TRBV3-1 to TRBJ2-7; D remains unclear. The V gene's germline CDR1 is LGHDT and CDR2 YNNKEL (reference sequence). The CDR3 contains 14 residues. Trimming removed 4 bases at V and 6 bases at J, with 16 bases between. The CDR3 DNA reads TGTGCCAGCAGCCCTCGACCCACTCAGGCCGAGCAGTACTTC. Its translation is CASSPRPTQAEQYF.

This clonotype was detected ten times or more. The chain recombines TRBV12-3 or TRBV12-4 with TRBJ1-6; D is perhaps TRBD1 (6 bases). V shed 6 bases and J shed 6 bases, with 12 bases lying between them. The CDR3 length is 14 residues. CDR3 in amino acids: CASSLPGVNSPLHF. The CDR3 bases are TGTGCCAGCAGCCTCCCAGGGGTTAATTCACCCCTCCACTTT.

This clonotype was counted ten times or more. The CDR3 sequence is CASSFASIMEQFF. CDR3 DNA sequence: TGTGCCAGCAGCTTTGCCAGTATCATGGAGCAGTTCTTC. The chain has TRBV7-2 and TRBJ2-1; no reliable D call. The V end was cut by 3 bases, the J end by 10 bases, with 13 bases between. CDR3 length: 13 amino acids. From germline, CDR1 is SGHTA and CDR2 FQGNSA.